This T cell receptor beta chain was documented in a study of shared clonotypes between healthy human individuals. Overall study context: The study enrolled two women and three men aged 18 to 49. The study used three CD4 naive, three CD4 memory, two CD8 naive and one CD8 memory plate per donor.

The J segment lost 7 bases and the V segment lost 2 bases, leaving 13 bases of the junction unmatched. Germline V gives CDR1 MGHRA, CDR2 YSYEKL. This CDR3 comprises 16 residues. Each of the donors was a healthy adult who was HIV-negative and had not had a recent acute infection or vaccination. The input for sorted-subset replicate PCRs was approximately 200 ng DNA, approximately 30,000 T cell genomes. Assay used: immunoSEQ multiplex PCR; TCRdb lists only in-frame clones, some missing. The sample carries about 2.5 million clones, about 90% recorded once. V usage is TRBV4-1 and J usage is TRBJ2-7; 8 bases match TRBD2. The source of this sequence is a man younger than 35 in good health. Some clones in this sample may be carry-over from other donors' samples. Material for sequencing was naive CD4+ T cells from PBMCs. Specified subset: CD45RA+ positively selected. The DNA of the CDR3 is TGCGCCAGCAGCCAACTAACGGGAGGGATTGGGGGAGAGCAGTACTTC. Translation gives CASSQLTGGIGGEQYF.